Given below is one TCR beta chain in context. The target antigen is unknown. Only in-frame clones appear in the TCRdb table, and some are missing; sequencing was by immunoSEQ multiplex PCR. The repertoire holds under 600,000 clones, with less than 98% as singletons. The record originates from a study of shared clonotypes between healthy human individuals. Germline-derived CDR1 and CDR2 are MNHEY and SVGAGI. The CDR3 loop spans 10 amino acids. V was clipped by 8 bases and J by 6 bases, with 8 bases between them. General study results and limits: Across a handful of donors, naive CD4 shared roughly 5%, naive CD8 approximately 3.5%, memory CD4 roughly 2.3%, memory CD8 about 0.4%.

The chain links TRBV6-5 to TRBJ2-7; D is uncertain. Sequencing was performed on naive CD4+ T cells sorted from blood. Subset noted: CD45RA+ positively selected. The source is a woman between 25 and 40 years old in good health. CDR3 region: CASGISEQYF. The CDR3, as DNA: TGTGCCAGCGGGATAAGCGAGCAGTACTTC.